Included here is one T cell receptor beta chain sequence, with context. The data derive from a study of blood T cell repertoires in COVID-19. V shed 0 bases and J 5 bases; nucleotides not matched to a gene: 4. The CDR3 extends over 16 amino acids. The germline CDR1 and CDR2 sequences are KGHDR and SFDVKD. Some clones are missing from TCRdb's copy, which holds only in-frame ones; the method was immunoSEQ multiplex PCR. The sample lists some 190,000 clones, around 82% occurring once. The sample was peripheral blood. J is TRBJ2-3 and V is TRBV24-1, with TRBD2 matching over 10 bases. This clonotype originated in a woman of 80 years or more with active or convalescent COVID-19. The CDR3 nucleotides are TGTGCCACCAGTGATTTGGGGCTAGCGGGAGTAGATACGCAGTATTTT. The encoded protein is CATSDLGLAGVDTQYF.